This T cell receptor beta chain was retrieved from a study of PD-L1 blockade in urothelial cancer. Study background: The year 2014 saw patients start atezolizumab, 1,200 mg intravenously every 3 weeks. Blood samples had a median of approximately 150,000 T cells. At 6 weeks and at 3 weeks (second dose) after treatment start, blood was analyzed. Previous chemotherapy exposure amounted to 0 to 3 regimens for patients.

Clones were read by immunoSEQ multiplex PCR, and TCRdb kept only the in-frame ones, dropping some. The sample consists of 130,000 or so clones, approximately 84% of them appearing once. The CDR3 runs to 15 residues. Trimming cost V 4 bases and J 0 bases; bases outside gene matches: 4. Germline V gene lookup returns CDR1 SGHRS and CDR2 YFSETQ. Time point described: pretreatment peripheral blood. The chain couples TRBV5-1 to TRBJ2-5; 9 bases align to TRBD2. The sequence was collected from a man between 45 and 60 years old with urothelial cancer. The sample in question was PBMCs, obtained around atezolizumab (anti-PD-L1) treatment. CDR3 coding DNA: TGCGCCAGCAGCGTGGGACTAGCACACCAAGAGACCCAGTACTTC. Translation: CASSVGLAHQETQYF.